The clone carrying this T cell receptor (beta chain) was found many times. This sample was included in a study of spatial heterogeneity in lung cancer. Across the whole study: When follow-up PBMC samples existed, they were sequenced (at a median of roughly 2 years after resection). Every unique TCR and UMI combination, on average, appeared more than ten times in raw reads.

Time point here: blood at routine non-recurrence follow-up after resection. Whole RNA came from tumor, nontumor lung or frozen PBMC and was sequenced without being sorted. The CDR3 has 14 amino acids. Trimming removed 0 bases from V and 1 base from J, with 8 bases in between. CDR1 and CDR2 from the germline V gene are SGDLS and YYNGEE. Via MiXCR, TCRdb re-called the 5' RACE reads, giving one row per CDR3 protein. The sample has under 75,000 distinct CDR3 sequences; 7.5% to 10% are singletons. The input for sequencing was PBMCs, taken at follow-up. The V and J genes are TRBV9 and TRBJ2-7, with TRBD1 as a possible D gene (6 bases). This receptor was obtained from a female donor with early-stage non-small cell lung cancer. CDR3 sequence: CASSVADSSYEQYF. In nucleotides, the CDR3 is TGTGCCAGCAGCGTAGCGGACAGTTCCTACGAGCAGTACTTC. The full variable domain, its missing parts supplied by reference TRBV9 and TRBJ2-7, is DSGVTQTPKHLITATGQRVTLRCSPRSGDLSVYWYQQSLDQGLQFLIQYYNGEERAKGNILERFSAQQFPDLHSELNLSSLELGDSALYFCASSVADSSYEQYFGPGTRLTVT.